These 28 T cell receptor beta chains share one sample of origin, sequenced in a study of radiotherapy plus CTLA-4 blockade in lung cancer. The table came from immunoSEQ multiplex PCR; TCRdb's copy has only in-frame clones and leaves some out. The sample has 39,000 or so clones, around 79% seen once; the top ten hold about 8.9%. The specimen was peripheral blood, collected from a patient treated with radiotherapy plus ipilimumab. The receptors originated from a human donor with non-small cell lung cancer who had stable disease on radiotherapy plus ipilimumab.

This clone was recorded a few times. The V call is TRBV7-6, the J call TRBJ1-3, with 7 bases fitting TRBD1. There are 16 residues in the CDR3. The V segment lost 5 bases and the J segment 0 bases; nucleotides outside the gene matches: 7. Germline CDR1 and CDR2: SGHVS and FNYEAQ. The CDR3 protein is CASSPQDRISGNTIYF. The CDR3 region has the DNA TGTGCCAGCAGCCCTCAGGACAGGATCTCTGGAAACACCATATATTTT.

The chain joins TRBV11-2 to TRBJ1-2, with D unresolved. Looked up from germline, CDR1 is SGHAT and CDR2 is FQNNGV. The ends were cut back, 10 bases at V and 4 bases at J, with 13 bases in the middle. This CDR3 comprises 12 residues. The CDR3 nucleotides are TGTGCCACCAAGGGTGTAGCCTATGGCTACACCTTC. Translation: CATKGVAYGYTF.

The chain uses TRBV19 and TRBJ2-2, with 10 bases fitting TRBD1. The V and J ends lost 8 bases and 5 bases, in that order; junction bases with no gene match: 5. This CDR3 contains 14 residues. The germline V gene has CDR1 LNHDA and CDR2 SQIVND (reference sequence). CDR3: CASGTGVGTGELFF. DNA for the CDR3: TGTGCCAGTGGGACAGGGGTAGGGACCGGGGAGCTGTTTTTT.

This sequence joins TRBV7-9 and TRBJ1-5; 10 nucleotides agree with TRBD1. After removal of 6 bases from V and 5 bases from J, the junction contained 4 bases not matched to a gene. The CDR3 extends over 14 amino acids. Germline CDR1 is SEHNR and CDR2 is FQNEAQ (reference sequence). As DNA, the CDR3 is TGTGCCAGCAGTCGGGGACAGGGGTATCAGCCCCAGCATTTT. This translates into CASSRGQGYQPQHF. The variable domain in full, completed from reference TRBV7-9 and TRBJ1-5, reads DTGVSQNPRHKITKRGQNVTFRCDPISEHNRLYWYRQTLGQGPEFLTYFQNEAQLEKSRLLSDRFSAERPKGSFSTLEIQRTEQGDSAMYLCASSRGQGYQPQHFGDGTRLSIL.

J is TRBJ1-2 and V is TRBV19, with no clear D. V was shortened by 7 bases and J by 7 bases, with 13 bases between the two germline ends. The CDR3 has 12 residues. Germline values: CDR1 LNHDA, CDR2 SQIVND (reference sequence). Here the CDR3 reads CASTVRRGGYTF. CDR3 sequence (DNA): TGTGCCAGTACCGTAAGACGGGGTGGCTACACCTTC.

This chain connects TRBV2 to TRBJ1-1; 9 nucleotides agree with TRBD1. Germline trimming cut 7 bases from V and 0 bases from J; bases unmatched to any gene: 3. The germline V gene encodes CDR1 SNHLY and CDR2 FYNNEI. CDR3 length equals 14 residues. The CDR3 nucleotides read TGTGCCAGCATTAGGACAGGGGTGAACACTGAAGCTTTCTTT. Translated, it gives CASIRTGVNTEAFF.

The chain employs TRBV2 and TRBJ1-6; D may be TRBD1 (5 bases). CDR3 length: 16 residues. Germline lookup yields CDR1 SNHLY and CDR2 FYNNEI. Trimming shortened V by 5 bases and J by 8 bases, and 19 bases separated the two germline ends. The CDR3 sequence is CASSLSGAGLDSPLHF. As DNA, the CDR3 is TGTGCCAGCAGTCTGAGTGGGGCAGGTTTGGATTCACCCCTCCACTTT.

The chain joins TRBV30 to TRBJ1-6, with D hard to call. The V gene lost 1 base and the J gene lost 2 bases, with 9 bases spanning the gap. In germline, CDR1 is GTSNPN, CDR2 SVGIG (reference sequence). CDR3 length: 15 residues. CDR3 coding DNA: TGTGCCTGGAGTGGGCGGGTGGCCTATAATTCACCCCTCCACTTT. Protein sequence: CAWSGRVAYNSPLHF. Together with reference TRBV30 and TRBJ1-6, the CDR3 gives the full variable domain: SQTIHQWPATLVQPVGSPLSLECTVEGTSNPNLYWYRQAAGRGLQLLFYSVGIGQISSEVPQNLSASRPQDRQFILSSKKLLLSDSGFYLCAWSGRVAYNSPLHFGNGTRLTVT.

The chain uses TRBV6-1 and TRBJ1-2, with 11 bases fitting TRBD1. There are 15 residues in the CDR3. V trimming: 5 bases; J trimming: 7 bases; junction bases outside the gene matches: 9. Germline V gives CDR1 MNHNS, CDR2 SASEGT. The CDR3 region is CASSSPGQGDVGYTF. CDR3 DNA sequence: TGTGCCAGCAGTTCCCCGGGACAGGGGGACGTTGGCTACACCTTC.

V is TRBV23-1 and J is TRBJ1-2, with D possibly being TRBD1 (6 bases). TRBV23-1 is labeled an ORF, and its function is uncertain. V gave up 3 bases and J gave up 4 bases, with 12 bases separating them. This CDR3 is built from 14 residues. For the CDR3, the DNA is TGCGCCAGCAGTCAGGCGGGACACACCTATGGCTACACCTTC. Translating it yields CASSQAGHTYGYTF.

The rearrangement joins TRBV5-6 to TRBJ1-2; D uncertain. The CDR3 is 14 amino acids. V lost 0 bases and J 8 bases, leaving 14 bases between the germline ends. Per the germline V gene, CDR1 is SGHDT and CDR2 is YYEEEE. For the CDR3, the DNA is TGTGCCAGCAGCTTGGTAAACCTCGAAGGGGGCTACACCTTC. Translation: CASSLVNLEGGYTF. Based on the CDR3 plus reference TRBV5-6 and TRBJ1-2, the full variable domain is DAGVTQSPTHLIKTRGQQVTLRCSPKSGHDTVSWYQQALGQGPQFIFQYYEEEERQRGNFPDRFSGHQFPNYSSELNVNALLLGDSALYLCASSLVNLEGGYTFGSGTRLTVV.

This clone was seen a few times. The chain has TRBV19 and TRBJ1-6; possible D gene TRBD1, 5 bases. This CDR3 region has 17 residues. Germline V gives CDR1 LNHDA, CDR2 SQIVND (reference sequence). The V gene lost 0 bases and the J gene lost 3 bases, with 12 bases spanning the gap. For the CDR3, the DNA is TGTGCCAGTAGTATAGATTCGAGGGGATACTATAATTCACCCCTCCACTTT. Protein product: CASSIDSRGYYNSPLHF.

The genes are TRBV14 and TRBJ2-2, with TRBD1 as a possible D gene (6 bases). Germline loops: CDR1 SGHDN, CDR2 FVKESK. V lost 6 bases and J 2 bases, leaving 10 bases between the germline ends. The CDR3 has 14 residues. The CDR3 loop reads CASRHRVNTGELFF. CDR3 in DNA: TGTGCCAGCAGACACAGGGTCAACACCGGGGAGCTGTTTTTT.

The V gene is TRBV11-2, the J gene TRBJ2-5, with a weak D call TRBD1 (5 bases). Trimming took 5 bases from V and 2 from J, leaving 15 bases between them. This CDR3 has 15 residues. Germline CDR1 is SGHAT and CDR2 is FQNNGV. This CDR3 reads CASSPLSSGQETQYF. For the CDR3, the DNA is TGTGCCAGCAGCCCTTTATCCTCAGGGCAAGAGACCCAGTACTTC.

This chain links TRBV9 with TRBJ2-7; 10 positions match TRBD1. This CDR3 is 17 amino acids long. Germline V gene lookup returns CDR1 SGDLS and CDR2 YYNGEE. V was pared by 4 bases and J by 3 bases, with 13 bases of the junction left unmatched. CDR3 sequence (DNA): TGTGCCAGCAGCCTCGGGGGGACGTGGGACAGGGGCTACGAGCAGTACTTC. This gives the protein CASSLGGTWDRGYEQYF.

This chain joins TRBV7-9 and TRBJ1-1; D might be TRBD1 (5 bases). Germline CDR1 and CDR2: SEHNR and FQNEAQ (reference sequence). The CDR3 extends over 14 amino acids. With 6 bases removed from V and 0 bases from J, the gap between germline ends came to 11 bases. CDR3 in DNA: TGTGCCAGCAGGAAGACAGATTTGAACACTGAAGCTTTCTTT. Amino acids: CASRKTDLNTEAFF.

The rearrangement uses TRBV9 and TRBJ1-1; no clear D gene. Trimming removed 2 bases from V and 0 bases from J, with 8 bases in between. Looked up from germline, CDR1 is SGDLS and CDR2 is YYNGEE. The CDR3 loop spans 14 amino acids. CDR3 DNA: TGTGCCAGCAGCGTCGGGTTACTGAACACTGAAGCTTTCTTT. Its translation is CASSVGLLNTEAFF.

This chain joins TRBV11-2 and TRBJ1-1; no reliable D call. The CDR3 has 13 residues. The germline V gene encodes CDR1 SGHAT and CDR2 FQNNGV. V lost 6 bases to trimming and J lost 2 bases, with 10 bases between them. CDR3 residues: CASSVPENTEAFF. The CDR3 nucleotides read TGTGCCAGCAGTGTTCCGGAAAACACTGAAGCTTTCTTT.

The J gene is TRBJ1-1, the V gene TRBV6-5; tentatively, D is TRBD1 (5 bases). The germline V gene has CDR1 MNHEY and CDR2 SVGAGI. The V and J ends lost 2 bases and 0 bases respectively, with 10 bases between them. CDR3 length equals 15 residues. The chain's CDR3 is CASSYRGNLNTEAFF. The CDR3 nucleotides are TGTGCCAGCAGTTACAGGGGTAACTTGAACACTGAAGCTTTCTTT.

The chain carries TRBV6-1 and TRBJ1-2, with D unresolved. Germline CDR1 is MNHNS and CDR2 is SASEGT. Trimming took 6 bases from V and 0 from J, leaving 14 bases between them. This CDR3 spans 15 amino acids. As DNA, the CDR3 is TGTGCCAGCAGATACGGCCGGGGATCTAACTATGGCTACACCTTC. Translated: CASRYGRGSNYGYTF.

The chain employs TRBV9 and TRBJ1-6, with D unclear. The CDR3 totals 13 residues. Germline V gives CDR1 SGDLS, CDR2 YYNGEE. Deletions cut 2 bases from V and 8 bases from J, with 8 bases between. The CDR3 region is CASSVMGDSPLHF. The CDR3 DNA reads TGTGCCAGCAGCGTTATGGGTGATTCACCCCTCCACTTT.

The rearrangement joins TRBV2 to TRBJ2-5, with D perhaps matching TRBD1 (6 bases). V dropped 5 bases and J dropped 1 base, with 11 bases sitting between them. Germline V gives CDR1 SNHLY, CDR2 FYNNEI. The CDR3 totals 14 residues. CDR3 sequence (DNA): TGTGCCAGCAGTAACCGAGGGGGCCAAGAGACCCAGTACTTC. Translation gives CASSNRGGQETQYF.

The rearrangement joins TRBV18 to TRBJ1-5, with 7 nucleotides matching TRBD1. This CDR3 is built from 14 residues. The trim removed 4 bases at V and 4 bases at J, leaving 4 bases unmatched. The germline V gene has CDR1 KGHSH and CDR2 LQKENI. CDR3 protein: CASSLGQTNQPQHF. The CDR3 coding sequence is TGTGCCAGCTCACTGGGACAGACGAATCAGCCCCAGCATTTT.

This clone was counted only a few times. Other DNA sequences from this sample encode an identical CDR3 as well. Written as DNA, the CDR3 is TGTGCCAGCTCACCCGGGAATCGGCAAGAGACCCAGTACTTC. Translating gives CASSPGNRQETQYF. The V and J genes are TRBV18 and TRBJ2-5; tentatively, D is TRBD2 (5 bases). The CDR3 contains 14 residues. Trimming took 3 bases from V and 2 from J, leaving 10 bases between them. CDR1 is KGHSH, CDR2 LQKENI, per germline.

This chain links TRBV27 with TRBJ2-2; D is possibly TRBD1 or TRBD2 (5 bases each). V shed 7 bases and J shed 7 bases, with 19 bases lying between them. Germline CDR1 MNHEY, CDR2 SMNVEV (reference sequence). This CDR3 is built from 15 residues. CDR3 sequence: CASTPTGAPYGELFF. The CDR3 DNA sequence: TGTGCCAGCACCCCCACCGGGGCCCCATACGGGGAGCTGTTTTTT.

V usage is TRBV18 and J usage is TRBJ2-5; the match to TRBD1 covers 9 bases. J was trimmed by 2 bases and V by 1 base; bases with no gene match: 5. Germline-derived CDR1 and CDR2 are KGHSH and LQKENI. The CDR3 runs to 16 residues. In nucleotides, the CDR3 is TGTGCCAGCTCACCACTGACCGGGACAGGGCAAGAGACCCAGTACTTC. Its translation: CASSPLTGTGQETQYF.

This chain links TRBV2 with TRBJ1-6, with D perhaps matching TRBD1 (6 bases). Germline CDR1 and CDR2: SNHLY and FYNNEI. Deletions cut 6 bases from V and 10 bases from J, with 16 bases between. The CDR3 runs 14 residues. The CDR3 bases are TGTGCCAGCAGGGCCACAGGGTCCGGATCACCCCTCCACTTT. It translates to CASRATGSGSPLHF.

Turning to this clone: A read error may produce the germline difference seen at one junction end. The chain combines TRBV6-1 with TRBJ2-5; tentative D call: TRBD1 (6 bases). There are 16 residues in the CDR3. Looked up from germline, CDR1 is MNHNS and CDR2 is SASEGT. CDR3 DNA sequence: TGTGCCAACAGTGAAGTGGCAGGGATCACAGGGGAGACCCAGTACTTC. This encodes CANSEVAGITGETQYF.